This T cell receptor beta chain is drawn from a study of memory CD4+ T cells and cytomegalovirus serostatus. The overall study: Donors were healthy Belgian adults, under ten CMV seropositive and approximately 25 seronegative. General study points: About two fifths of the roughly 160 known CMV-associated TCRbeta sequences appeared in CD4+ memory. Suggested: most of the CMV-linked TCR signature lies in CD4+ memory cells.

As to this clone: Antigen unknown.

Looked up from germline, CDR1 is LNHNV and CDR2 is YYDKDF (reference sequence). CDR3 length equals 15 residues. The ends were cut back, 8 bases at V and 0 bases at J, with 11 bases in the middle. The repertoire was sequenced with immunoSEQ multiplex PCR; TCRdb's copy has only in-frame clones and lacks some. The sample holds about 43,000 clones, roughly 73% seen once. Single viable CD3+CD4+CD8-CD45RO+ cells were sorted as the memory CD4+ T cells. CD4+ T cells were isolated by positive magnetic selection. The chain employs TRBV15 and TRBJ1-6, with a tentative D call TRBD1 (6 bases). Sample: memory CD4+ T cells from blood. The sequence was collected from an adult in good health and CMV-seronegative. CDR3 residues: CATAGASSYNSPLHF. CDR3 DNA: TGTGCCACCGCAGGGGCTAGCTCCTATAATTCACCCCTCCACTTT.